The 27 T cell receptor beta chains listed next were all sequenced from one sample in a study of shared clonotypes between healthy human individuals. Only in-frame clones appear in the TCRdb table, and some are missing; sequencing was by immunoSEQ multiplex PCR. The sample has over 850,000 clones; 70% to 80% are singletons. Sequencing was performed on memory CD4+ T cells from PBMCs. As for subset: CD45RA-negative fraction. The receptors stem from a man younger than 35 in good health. Some clones in this sample may be carry-over from other donors' samples.

The V and J genes are TRBV30 and TRBJ1-5; the D is unclear. Looked up from germline, CDR1 is GTSNPN and CDR2 is SVGIG (reference sequence). V lost 2 bases to trimming and J lost 6 bases, with 11 bases between them. The CDR3 runs 13 residues. The CDR3 DNA follows: TGTGCCTGGAGTTATGGGGAGAGTCAGCCCCAGCATTTT. Amino acid sequence: CAWSYGESQPQHF.

The gene calls are TRBV5-4 and TRBJ2-1; TRBD2 matches at 7 bases. V trimming: 3 bases; J trimming: 1 base; junction bases outside the gene matches: 4. The CDR3 runs to 15 residues. Germline V lookup: CDR1 SGHNT, CDR2 YYREEE (reference sequence). The DNA of the CDR3 is TGTGCCAGCAGCTCCCAAGCGGGATCCTACAATGAGCAGTTCTTC. It is translated as CASSSQAGSYNEQFF.

The J gene is TRBJ1-3, the V gene TRBV21-1; the D call in the table, TRBD1, was not verified against the DNA. TRBV21-1 has pseudogene status. The CDR3 consists of 17 residues. The CDR3 reads CASSKARTGQVGNTIYF. In nucleotides, the CDR3 is TGTGCCAGCAGCAAAGCCCGCACAGGGCAGGTCGGAAACACCATATATTTT.

The rearrangement links TRBV7-9 to TRBJ2-3; D unclear. CDR1 is SEHNR, CDR2 FQNEAQ, per germline (reference sequence). The CDR3 loop spans 12 amino acids. V was shortened by 3 bases and J by 14 bases, with 15 bases between the two germline ends. CDR3 in amino acids: CASSFWTSPGYF. The CDR3 DNA sequence: TGTGCCAGCAGCTTCTGGACGTCCCCGGGGTATTTT.

As to this clone: The sample carries other DNA sequences with the same CDR3. The rearrangement links TRBV9 to TRBJ2-1; tentative D call: TRBD2 (5 bases). Trimming took 0 bases from V and 3 from J, leaving 10 bases between them. Germline V gene sequence: CDR1 SGDLS, CDR2 YYNGEE. The CDR3 is made up of 15 amino acids. CDR3 nucleotide sequence: TGTGCCAGCAGCGTAGAGGGTGCGGGCTACAATGAGCAGTTCTTC. Translating gives CASSVEGAGYNEQFF.

The rearrangement uses TRBV11-2 and TRBJ2-6; D unresolved. V lost 2 bases, J lost 2 bases, and 4 bases lay in between. This CDR3 comprises 14 residues. CDR1 and CDR2 (germline): SGHAT, FQNNGV. CDR3 in DNA: TGTGCCAGCAGCTTAACCCCTGGGGCCAACGTCCTGACTTTC. This sequence encodes CASSLTPGANVLTF.

The rearrangement links TRBV28 to TRBJ2-5, with D tentatively TRBD1 (5 bases). CDR3 length: 16 residues. Trimming shortened V by 8 bases and J by 1 base, and 20 bases separated the two germline ends. Looked up from germline, CDR1 is MDHEN and CDR2 is SYDVKM. The CDR3: CASASPAGLGQETQYF. DNA of the CDR3: TGTGCCAGCGCCTCCCCGGCAGGGTTAGGCCAAGAGACCCAGTACTTC.

The chain joins TRBV11-2 to TRBJ2-7; the D is unclear. This CDR3 is built from 12 residues. Germline CDR1 SGHAT, CDR2 FQNNGV. V was trimmed by 1 base and J by 3 bases, leaving 4 bases between them. The CDR3 region has the DNA TGTGCCAGCAGCTTAGTCGACTACGAGCAGTACTTC. Its protein product is CASSLVDYEQYF.

V is TRBV18 and J is TRBJ1-5, with D possibly TRBD1 on 6 matching bases. The CDR3 has 15 amino acids. V lost 2 bases and J 3 bases, leaving 11 bases between the germline ends. Germline CDR1 KGHSH, CDR2 LQKENI. In nucleotides, the CDR3 is TGTGCCAGCTCACCAACGGGGGGGGCCAATCAGCCCCAGCATTTT. Translation: CASSPTGGANQPQHF. Filled out from reference TRBV18 and TRBJ1-5, the complete variable domain reads NAGVMQNPRHLVRRRGQEARLRCSPMKGHSHVYWYRQLPEEGLKFMVYLQKENIIDESGMPKERFSAEFPKEGPSILRIQQVVRGDSAAYFCASSPTGGANQPQHFGDGTRLSIL.

V is TRBV7-3 and J is TRBJ2-2; D unresolved. Trimming pared 0 bases from V and 3 bases from J, leaving 5 bases between. The CDR3 runs 14 residues. Germline values: CDR1 SGHTA, CDR2 FQGTGA. CDR3 region: CASSLTLDTGELFF. In DNA, the CDR3 is TGTGCCAGCAGCTTAACTCTTGACACCGGGGAGCTGTTTTTT. Together with reference TRBV7-3 and TRBJ2-2, the CDR3 gives the full variable domain: GAGVSQTPSNKVTEKGKYVELRCDPISGHTALYWYRQSLGQGPEFLIYFQGTGAADDSGLPNDRFFAVRPEGSVSTLKIQRTERGDSAVYLCASSLTLDTGELFFGEGSRLTVL.

This clone was observed a few times. This chain joins TRBV28 and TRBJ1-5; 10 bases are shared with TRBD1. Germline CDR1 and CDR2: MDHEN and SYDVKM. V shed 5 bases, J shed 7 bases, and the junction held 14 bases outside the gene matches. The CDR3 is 17 amino acids. The CDR3 DNA sequence: TGTGCCAGCAGTCGCCCCTCGGGACAGGGGAGGAGACAGCCCCAGCATTTT. Protein: CASSRPSGQGRRQPQHF.

This clone was seen only a few times. V is TRBV11-1 and J is TRBJ2-5, with 12 bases lining up with TRBD2. The germline gives CDR1 SGHAT, CDR2 FQDESV (reference sequence). Trimming at V came to 5 bases and at J to 5 bases, leaving 9 bases not matched to a gene. The CDR3 is 16 amino acids. The CDR3, as DNA: TGTGCCAGCAGCCCCCCTAGCGGGAGGGCCTTGGAGACCCAGTACTTC. Its translation: CASSPPSGRALETQYF. The whole variable domain, filled in from reference TRBV11-1 and TRBJ2-5, reads EAEVAQSPRYKITEKSQAVAFWCDPISGHATLYWYRQILGQGPELLVQFQDESVVDDSQLPKDRFSAERLKGVDSTLKIQPAELGDSAMYLCASSPPSGRALETQYFGPGTRLLVL.

The CDR3: CASSSSGVGTYEQYF. The CDR3 nucleotides are TGTGCCAGCAGCTCTAGCGGAGTTGGAACCTACGAGCAGTACTTC. The gene calls are TRBV28 and TRBJ2-7, with 7 bases fitting TRBD2. The CDR3 consists of 15 residues. Germline CDR1 MDHEN, CDR2 SYDVKM. Trimming at V came to 6 bases and at J to 2 bases, leaving 10 bases not matched to a gene.

The chain carries TRBV7-2 and TRBJ2-1, with D maybe TRBD2 (5 bases). V was pared by 4 bases and J by 0 bases, with 13 bases between. CDR3 length: 16 residues. Germline loops: CDR1 SGHTA, CDR2 FQGNSA. CDR3 DNA sequence: TGTGCCAGCAGCTCCGGGCGGGCCAGCTCCTACAATGAGCAGTTCTTC. This translates into CASSSGRASSYNEQFF. The whole variable domain, remainder taken from reference TRBV7-2 and TRBJ2-1, is GAGVSQSPSNKVTEKGKDVELRCDPISGHTALYWYRQSLGQGLEFLIYFQGNSAPDKSGLPSDRFSAERTGGSVSTLTIQRTQQEDSAVYLCASSSGRASSYNEQFFGPGTRLTVL.

About this clone itself: Within the sample, other DNA sequences also encode this same CDR3. The gene calls are TRBV7-2 and TRBJ2-3, with D unclear. Per the germline V gene, CDR1 is SGHTA and CDR2 is FQGNSA. V shed 1 base and J shed 0 bases, with 5 bases lying between them. CDR3 length equals 14 residues. In DNA, the CDR3 is TGTGCCAGCAGCTTAGGGCTTAGCACAGATACGCAGTATTTT. As protein: CASSLGLSTDTQYF.

This chain connects TRBV7-2 to TRBJ1-1; a weak D match, TRBD1 (5 bases). The CDR3 contains 14 residues. Germline V gives CDR1 SGHTA, CDR2 FQGNSA. Trimming cost V 1 base and J 8 bases, with 14 bases left between them. CDR3 in amino acids: CASSLESWQGEAFF. DNA for the CDR3: TGTGCCAGCAGCTTAGAGTCGTGGCAGGGCGAAGCTTTCTTT.

The rearrangement uses TRBV11-2 and TRBJ1-2, with 10 bases matching TRBD1. V was pared by 4 bases and J by 10 bases, with 12 bases of the junction left unmatched. The germline V gene encodes CDR1 SGHAT and CDR2 FQNNGV. CDR3 length: 15 amino acids. CDR3 in amino acids: CASSSYSGTGVAYTF. The CDR3 coding sequence is TGTGCCAGCAGCTCCTATTCCGGGACAGGGGTCGCCTACACCTTC. The full variable domain, rest sourced from reference TRBV11-2 and TRBJ1-2, is EAGVAQSPRYKIIEKRQSVAFWCNPISGHATLYWYQQILGQGPKLLIQFQNNGVVDDSQLPKDRFSAERLKGVDSTLKIQPAKLEDSAVYLCASSSYSGTGVAYTFGSGTRLTVV.

In this sample, this clone turned up a few times. V and J are TRBV11-2 and TRBJ1-1; 7 nucleotides agree with TRBD1. Germline V gene sequence: CDR1 SGHAT, CDR2 FQNNGV. The CDR3 length is 15 residues. V was pared by 5 bases and J by 3 bases, with 9 bases of the junction left unmatched. The CDR3 sequence: CASSALTGRDTEAFF. CDR3 nucleotides: TGTGCCAGCAGCGCCCTGACAGGGAGGGACACTGAAGCTTTCTTT.

The gene calls are TRBV2 and TRBJ2-5; 8 bases agree with TRBD2. V shed 2 bases, J shed 4 bases, and the junction held 15 bases outside the gene matches. The CDR3 loop spans 18 amino acids. Germline CDR1 SNHLY, CDR2 FYNNEI. This CDR3 reads CASSESGSGAGVRETQYF. CDR3 bases: TGTGCCAGCAGTGAAAGTGGGTCTGGAGCGGGAGTTCGAGAGACCCAGTACTTC.

This chain connects TRBV5-1 to TRBJ2-3; 9 bases match TRBD1. V lost 4 bases to trimming and J lost 1 base; unmatched junction nucleotides: 10. This CDR3 comprises 17 residues. Germline V CDR1 and CDR2: SGHRS, YFSETQ. The CDR3 reads CASSPQPGQGGTDTQYF. The CDR3 nucleotides read TGCGCCAGCAGCCCGCAGCCGGGACAGGGTGGCACAGATACGCAGTATTTT.

This clone was counted only a few times. This rearrangement joins TRBV7-9 to TRBJ1-1; a weak D match, TRBD1 (6 bases). Deletions cut 7 bases from V and 1 base from J, with 10 bases between. Germline V gives CDR1 SEHNR, CDR2 FQNEAQ (reference sequence). This CDR3 spans 13 amino acids. For the CDR3, the DNA is TGTGCCAGCAATCTGGGGGCGAACACTGAAGCTTTCTTT. Translated, it gives CASNLGANTEAFF.

The chain uses TRBV7-3 and TRBJ2-1; 7 positions agree with TRBD2. The CDR3 contains 13 residues. Per germline, CDR1 SGHTA and CDR2 FQGTGA. With 0 bases clipped from V and 8 bases from J, the junction kept 1 base outside the gene matches. The CDR3 coding sequence is TGTGCCAGCAGCTTAACGGGAGGGCATGAGCAGTTCTTC. It encodes CASSLTGGHEQFF.

The rearrangement uses TRBV28 and TRBJ2-2, with no clear D. This CDR3 contains 12 residues. The germline CDR1 and CDR2 sequences are MDHEN and SYDVKM. With 5 bases removed from V and 8 bases from J, the gap between germline ends came to 9 bases. CDR3 sequence: CASSPLGGELFF. In nucleotides, the CDR3 is TGTGCCAGCAGTCCCCTGGGGGGGGAGCTGTTTTTT. The variable domain in full, completed from reference TRBV28 and TRBJ2-2, reads DVKVTQSSRYLVKRTGEKVFLECVQDMDHENMFWYRQDPGLGLRLIYFSYDVKMKEKGDIPEGYSVSREKKERFSLILESASTNQTSMYLCASSPLGGELFFGEGSRLTVL.

The chain is built from TRBV6-1 and TRBJ1-5, with D perhaps matching TRBD1 (6 bases). The V and J ends lost 0 bases and 7 bases respectively, with 13 bases between them. The CDR3 sequence is 15 residues long. Germline values: CDR1 MNHNS, CDR2 SASEGT. DNA for the CDR3: TGTGCCAGCAGTGAAGCACGTTGGCAGGGGCAGCCCCAGCATTTT. It specifies CASSEARWQGQPQHF.

V is TRBV5-4 and J is TRBJ1-4; a weak D match, TRBD1 (5 bases). Germline-derived CDR1 and CDR2 are SGHNT and YYREEE (reference sequence). CDR3 length equals 14 residues. V was trimmed by 4 bases and J by 8 bases, leaving 15 bases between them. The CDR3 sequence is CASSNRNRPEKLFF. The DNA of the CDR3 is TGTGCCAGCAGCAACAGGAATCGGCCCGAAAAACTGTTTTTT.

This clone was found once. This sample also contains other DNA sequences that code for the same CDR3. The rearrangement links TRBV7-3 to TRBJ2-1, with 11 bases aligning to TRBD2. Losses at the gene ends were 2 bases for V and 9 bases for J; bases not matched to a gene: 6. Germline V lookup: CDR1 SGHTA, CDR2 FQGTGA. The CDR3 consists of 15 residues. CDR3 in DNA: TGTGCCAGCAGCTTATCCCTAGCGGGAGGCAGTGAGCAGTTCTTC. This sequence encodes CASSLSLAGGSEQFF.

This clone has only a few counts. The chain employs TRBV6-1 and TRBJ2-3; TRBD2 matches 9 bases. The CDR3 is made up of 14 amino acids. The J segment lost 6 bases and the V segment lost 7 bases, leaving 8 bases of the junction unmatched. The germline V gene has CDR1 MNHNS and CDR2 SASEGT. For the CDR3, the DNA is TGTGCCAGCATCTTAGCGGGAGCCGCCGATACGCAGTATTTT. Translated, it gives CASILAGAADTQYF.